This T cell receptor beta chain appears in the sequencing data of a study of control samples from healthy donors and cancer patients. The data were produced by immunoSEQ multiplex PCR, yet TCRdb's version contains in-frame clones alone and is incomplete. The table lists around 110,000 clones, more than 80% of them singletons, with less than 1.5% in the top ten. The source of this sequence is a woman aged 45-59 years with colorectal cancer. The sequencing sample was made of PBMCs.

CDR3 protein: CASREGGRTEAFF. CDR3 in DNA: TGCGCCAGCAGGGAAGGGGGAAGGACTGAAGCTTTCTTT. The chain uses TRBV5-1 and TRBJ1-1, with D maybe TRBD1 (6 bases). Germline lookup yields CDR1 SGHRS and CDR2 YFSETQ. V was clipped by 5 bases and J by 5 bases, with 13 bases between them. This CDR3 has 13 amino acids.